Listed here are 24 T cell receptor beta chains from one sample, sequenced in a study of graft-versus-host responses after intestinal transplantation. These receptors' targets are unknown. Using immunoSEQ multiplex PCR, the repertoire was profiled, and TCRdb retains in-frame clones only, with some absent. The table shows almost 85,000 clones, with about nine tenths occurring only once. Sequenced material: unstimulated CD4+ T cells sorted from spleen or lymph node cells, taken before intestinal transplant. The receptors shown here come from a human donor who received an intestinal transplant.

The rearrangement links TRBV5-4 to TRBJ1-2; TRBD1 is a possible D gene (6 bases). V was cut by 4 bases and J by 4 bases, with 8 bases left in between. The CDR3 consists of 12 residues. Germline V gene lookup returns CDR1 SGHNT and CDR2 YYREEE (reference sequence). The CDR3 reads CASSPDSYGYTF. CDR3 DNA sequence: TGTGCCAGCAGCCCGGACAGCTATGGCTACACCTTC.

V and J are TRBV7-8 and TRBJ2-3; TRBD2 agrees at 7 bases. V trimming: 2 bases; J trimming: 2 bases; junction bases outside the gene matches: 7. This CDR3 region has 16 residues. The germline V gene encodes CDR1 SGHVS and CDR2 FQNEAQ. CDR3 residues: CASSLSPSGFTDTQYF. CDR3 DNA: TGTGCCAGCAGCTTAAGTCCTAGCGGCTTCACAGATACGCAGTATTTT.

This clone was observed once. The rearrangement uses TRBV9 and TRBJ1-2; 8 bases line up with TRBD1. CDR3 length: 14 amino acids. CDR1 and CDR2 (germline): SGDLS, YYNGEE. V lost 2 bases to trimming and J lost 3 bases; unmatched junction nucleotides: 3. CDR3 residues: CASSVLTGDYGYTF. CDR3 nucleotides: TGTGCCAGCAGCGTCCTGACAGGGGACTATGGCTACACCTTC.

The rearrangement links TRBV4-3 to TRBJ2-5; D gene unclear. CDR1 is LGHNA and CDR2 is YSLEER in the germline V gene. The CDR3 loop spans 13 amino acids. V was pared by 4 bases and J by 4 bases, with 10 bases between. CDR3 bases: TGCGCCAGCAGCCTGGAGCGAGGAGAGACCCAGTACTTC. Amino acids: CASSLERGETQYF.

This clone was seen only once. The CDR3, as DNA: TGTGCCAGCAGCTTAGAGTGGGGAGCGGACGAGCAGTACTTC. This gives the protein CASSLEWGADEQYF. The rearrangement joins TRBV7-8 to TRBJ2-7, with a tentative D call TRBD2 (5 bases). Trimming took off 1 base at V and 5 bases at J, with 12 bases between the two ends. Germline V CDR1 and CDR2: SGHVS, FQNEAQ. The length of the CDR3 is 14 residues.

The gene calls are TRBV7-2 and TRBJ1-3; no clear D gene. Germline assignment: CDR1 SGHTA and CDR2 FQGNSA. The CDR3 runs 15 residues. V was cut by 0 bases and J by 1 base, with 7 bases left in between. The chain's CDR3 is CASSLAPGSGNTIYF. The CDR3, as DNA: TGTGCCAGCAGCTTAGCGCCGGGATCTGGAAACACCATATATTTT.

The chain recombines TRBV5-1 with TRBJ1-1, with no clear D. The germline V and J ends were trimmed by 2 bases and 3 bases, with 11 bases remaining between them. The length of the CDR3 is 14 residues. Per the germline V gene, CDR1 is SGHRS and CDR2 is YFSETQ. The CDR3 DNA is TGCGCCAGCAGCTTAGGGCTCGGGGACACTGAAGCTTTCTTT. Its translation: CASSLGLGDTEAFF.

V gene TRBV10-3 combines with J gene TRBJ2-3; D call uncertain. V gave up 2 bases and J gave up 4 bases, with 10 bases separating them. Germline V gene data show CDR1 as ENHRY and CDR2 as SYGVKD. There are 14 residues in the CDR3. The CDR3 loop is CAISENTPPDTQYF. The CDR3, as DNA: TGTGCCATCAGTGAGAATACTCCTCCAGATACGCAGTATTTT.

The V gene is TRBV6-1, the J gene TRBJ2-7; 7 nucleotides align to TRBD1. Trimming cost V 5 bases and J 3 bases; bases outside gene matches: 10. Germline V CDR1 and CDR2: MNHNS, SASEGT. There are 15 residues in the CDR3. The CDR3 DNA reads as TGTGCCAGCAGTCCCCCCTGGGACAGCTTCTACGAGCAGTACTTC. This encodes CASSPPWDSFYEQYF.

Notes on this clone: Other DNA sequences in the sample encode the same CDR3. This sequence joins TRBV4-3 and TRBJ2-7; the match to TRBD1 covers 10 bases. Germline CDR1 is LGHNA and CDR2 is YSLEER. V was clipped by 1 base and J by 6 bases; unmatched bases: 6. The CDR3 has 15 residues. CDR3 in DNA: TGCGCCAGCAGCCAAGCGAGGACAGGGGGTTTCGAGCAGTACTTC. Protein product: CASSQARTGGFEQYF.

The chain is built from TRBV7-2 and TRBJ2-2, with D possibly matching TRBD1 (6 bases). Germline CDR1 is SGHTA and CDR2 is FQGNSA. CDR3 length equals 16 residues. The ends were cut back, 0 bases at V and 9 bases at J, with 17 bases in the middle. The CDR3 spells CASSLAGKGGIRELFF. The CDR3 bases are TGTGCCAGCAGCTTAGCAGGGAAAGGGGGTATCAGGGAGCTGTTTTTT. Variable domain in full (rest from reference TRBV7-2 and TRBJ2-2): GAGVSQSPSNKVTEKGKDVELRCDPISGHTALYWYRQSLGQGLEFLIYFQGNSAPDKSGLPSDRFSAERTGGSVSTLTIQRTQQEDSAVYLCASSLAGKGGIRELFFGEGSRLTVL.

The V call is TRBV19, the J call TRBJ1-1; possible D gene TRBD1, 6 bases. The germline V and J ends were trimmed by 0 bases and 2 bases, with 10 bases remaining between them. The CDR3 covers 15 residues. Germline loops: CDR1 LNHDA, CDR2 SQIVND (reference sequence). CDR3 DNA sequence: TGTGCCAGTAGTATAGATTCAGGGGAAAACACTGAAGCTTTCTTT. Protein sequence: CASSIDSGENTEAFF.

The chain employs TRBV10-3 and TRBJ1-5; 7 bases agree with TRBD1. Trimming at V came to 6 bases and at J to 3 bases, leaving 5 bases not matched to a gene. The CDR3 consists of 14 residues. Germline loops: CDR1 ENHRY, CDR2 SYGVKD. This CDR3 reads CAISVDRNNQPQHF. CDR3 sequence (DNA): TGTGCCATCAGCGTGGACAGGAACAATCAGCCCCAGCATTTT.

This chain uses TRBV30 with TRBJ2-3, with D maybe TRBD2 (7 bases). The germline V gene has CDR1 GTSNPN and CDR2 SVGIG (reference sequence). Trimming cost V 0 bases and J 7 bases, with 23 bases left between them. The CDR3 has 17 amino acids. CDR3: CAWSVLTGGGGTYTQYF. CDR3 sequence (DNA): TGTGCCTGGAGTGTACTTACGGGCGGGGGAGGGACATATACGCAGTATTTT.

This rearrangement joins TRBV10-3 to TRBJ2-7; 9 positions match TRBD1. The V and J ends lost 6 bases and 5 bases, in that order; junction bases with no gene match: 14. Germline values: CDR1 ENHRY, CDR2 SYGVKD. The CDR3 runs to 16 residues. The CDR3 DNA is TGTGCCATCAGCGCCTCCGAACAGGGGGCTGTCGACGAGCAGTACTTC. This gives the protein CAISASEQGAVDEQYF.

The chain joins TRBV6-1 to TRBJ2-3; possibly TRBD2 for D (5 bases). Trimming removed 1 base from V and 6 bases from J, with 11 bases in between. Germline CDR1 is MNHNS and CDR2 is SASEGT. This CDR3 has 14 amino acids. Here the CDR3 DNA reads TGTGCCAGCAGTGAAGGGAGGTTTTCGGATACGCAGTATTTT. The encoded protein is CASSEGRFSDTQYF.

The rearrangement links TRBV5-1 to TRBJ2-7; 9 bases line up with TRBD2. The germline V gene encodes CDR1 SGHRS and CDR2 YFSETQ. The CDR3 totals 13 residues. The ends lost 4 bases at V and 5 bases at J; junction bases unmatched: 4. This CDR3 reads CASSRGGAHEQYF. CDR3 bases: TGCGCCAGCAGCCGCGGGGGGGCCCACGAGCAGTACTTC.

V is TRBV7-2 and J is TRBJ2-1; D unresolved. This CDR3 comprises 16 residues. V lost 6 bases and J 0 bases, leaving 15 bases between the germline ends. CDR1 is SGHTA, CDR2 FQGNSA, per germline. The CDR3 protein is CASRRTATYSYNEQFF. As DNA, the CDR3 is TGTGCCAGCAGGCGTACAGCCACCTACTCCTACAATGAGCAGTTCTTC.

The gene calls are TRBV5-6 and TRBJ1-5; 7 positions match TRBD1. The V and J ends lost 4 bases and 9 bases, in that order; junction bases with no gene match: 10. The CDR3 length is 14 residues. Germline V gene data show CDR1 as SGHDT and CDR2 as YYEEEE. The CDR3 loop is CASSRGTVNRPQHF. The CDR3 region has the DNA TGTGCCAGCAGCCGGGGGACAGTCAATAGGCCCCAGCATTTT.

The rearrangement uses TRBV7-8 and TRBJ2-7; 8 bases are a match to TRBD1. There are 15 residues in the CDR3. Per germline, CDR1 SGHVS and CDR2 FQNEAQ. V dropped 5 bases and J dropped 7; count of bases not matched to a gene: 13. The CDR3 sequence is CASSPGTGQGGEQYF. In nucleotides, the CDR3 is TGTGCCAGCAGCCCAGGGACAGGTCAAGGCGGGGAGCAGTACTTC.

The rearrangement uses TRBV5-1 and TRBJ2-7; 9 nucleotides line up with TRBD1. Germline V CDR1 and CDR2: SGHRS, YFSETQ. The V gene end was trimmed by 4 bases and the J gene end by 2 bases; junction bases not matched to a gene: 7. The CDR3 extends over 15 amino acids. The CDR3 nucleotides read TGCGCCAGCAGCCCGGGGGACAGGGTCGCCTACGAGCAGTACTTC. Translated: CASSPGDRVAYEQYF.

As DNA, the CDR3 is TGTGCCAGCAGCTTATTGGACTTCTCTGCTGACACCATATATTTT. Translated: CASSLLDFSADTIYF. The V gene is TRBV11-3, the J gene TRBJ1-3; D remains unclear. This CDR3 has 15 amino acids. Germline CDR1 reads SGHNT; CDR2 reads YENEEA. V lost 2 bases to trimming and J lost 8 bases, with 16 bases between them.

The chain has TRBV10-3 and TRBJ1-2; D remains unclear. Germline values: CDR1 ENHRY, CDR2 SYGVKD. The CDR3 loop spans 14 amino acids. With 4 bases removed from V and 1 base from J, the gap between germline ends came to 10 bases. The CDR3 here is CAISGTGINYGYTF. Written as DNA, the CDR3 is TGTGCCATCAGTGGGACGGGGATTAACTATGGCTACACCTTC.

CDR3 protein: CAWKPGTANTEAFF. The DNA for the CDR3 is TGTGCCTGGAAACCCGGGACAGCGAACACTGAAGCTTTCTTT. V usage is TRBV30 and J usage is TRBJ1-1; 7 nucleotides align to TRBD1. The germline V gene encodes CDR1 GTSNPN and CDR2 SVGIG (reference sequence). CDR3 size: 14 residues. V lost 4 bases, J lost 1 base, and 6 bases stayed unmatched. Complete variable domain (other parts from reference TRBV30 and TRBJ1-1): SQTIHQWPATLVQPVGSPLSLECTVEGTSNPNLYWYRQAAGRGLQLLFYSVGIGQISSEVPQNLSASRPQDRQFILSSKKLLLSDSGFYLCAWKPGTANTEAFFGQGTRLTVV.